This T cell receptor (beta chain) was sequenced for a study of CD8+CD57+ T cells in acquired aplastic anemia. The CDR3 totals 12 residues. The germline V and J ends were trimmed by 6 bases and 9 bases, with 12 bases remaining between them. Germline CDR1 and CDR2: SEHNR and FQNEAQ (reference sequence). The sequenced patients had an expansion of CD8+CD57+ cells seen by flow cytometry. For CDR3 and TCR beta VDJ profiling, genomic DNA was the template used. TCRdb reprocessed the reads via MiXCR and lists one record per CDR3 protein. This table holds 200,000 to 250,000 distinct CDR3 sequences, roughly two thirds found once.

The rearrangement joins TRBV7-9 to TRBJ2-1; D is perhaps TRBD1 or TRBD2 (5 bases each). This receptor was taken from a human donor with aplastic anemia. Sequencing used sorted CD4+, CD8+, or CD8+CD57+ T cells (not recorded which) from PBMCs. The CDR3 DNA follows: TGTGCCAGCAGAATTGCAGGGAGTGAGCAGTTCTTC. It is translated as CASRIAGSEQFF.